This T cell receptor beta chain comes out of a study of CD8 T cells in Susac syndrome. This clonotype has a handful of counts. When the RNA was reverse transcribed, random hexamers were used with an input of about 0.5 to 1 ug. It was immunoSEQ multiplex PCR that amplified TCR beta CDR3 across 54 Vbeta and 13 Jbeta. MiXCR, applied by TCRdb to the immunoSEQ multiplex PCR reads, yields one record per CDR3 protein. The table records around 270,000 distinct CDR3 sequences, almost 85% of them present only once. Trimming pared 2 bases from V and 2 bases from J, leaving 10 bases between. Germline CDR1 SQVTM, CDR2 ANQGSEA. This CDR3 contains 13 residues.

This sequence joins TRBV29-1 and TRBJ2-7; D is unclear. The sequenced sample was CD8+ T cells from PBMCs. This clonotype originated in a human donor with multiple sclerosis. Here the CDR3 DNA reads TGCAGCGTTGAAAGGCAGACGCCCTACGAGCAGTACTTC. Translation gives CSVERQTPYEQYF.